The present T cell receptor beta chain was sequenced within a study of blood T cell repertoires in COVID-19 (dated by TCRdb to 2020 to 2021). With respect to the entire study: The collaborator samples originated in the United States, Italy and Spain and spanned the acute and convalescent phases of COVID-19. The samples were drawn from the first 160 participants of the ongoing ImmuneRACE study and from 1,254 subjects provided by 6 global collaborators. Deeply sampled blood TCRbeta repertoires from subjects exposed to, actively infected with, or recovered from COVID-19 were included in the dataset. Where available, HLA class I and class II types were obtained from metadata supplied by the sample provider rather than from assay-based typing. The repertoires were released in a freely available public database meant as a resource for research on the immune response to SARS-CoV-2. The prospective study material was composed of cDNA or gDNA derived from T cells, B-cell-depleted T cells, or PBMCs. The sample metadata nearly always contained a de-identified subject ID, COVID-19 status, age in years and sex. General study outcomes and caveats: The amount of clinical and demographic metadata varied by source and participant and was provided uncurated.

Collaborating institutions collected whole blood in K2EDTA tubes following their own protocols. For TCRbeta analysis, collaborators shipped samples as frozen whole blood, isolated PBMCs, or DNA extracted from either of those sample types. TCRbeta CDR3 regions were amplified from genomic DNA by means of the immunoSEQ Assay, a bias-controlled multiplex PCR. The original pipeline was this. The number of nucleated cells in each sample was estimated from the amplification of reference gene primers within the assay. To quantify the absolute abundance of each unique TCRbeta CDR3 rearrangement, sequence reads were collapsed and filtered. Productive Simpson clonality was computed per sample as the square root of Simpson's diversity index over productive rearrangements. Imported from immuneACCESS, the table was reduced by TCRdb to in-frame sequences with V and J called. These copies leave out some clones; in studies compared against another copy, an unresolved V gene accounts for under half, and the cause of the remainder is not known. D and trimming come from the DNA, and the V and J calls and clone size come from that table. Across this sample there are about 300,000 clones, with more than 85% seen only once. The ten largest clones represent roughly 1.3% of the sample.

Points on this clone: The antigen it recognizes is unknown. Base qualities are not at hand, and no much larger clone is one base apart.

The specimen was peripheral blood. The TCR originated in a man in his 70s with acute or convalescent COVID-19.

The CDR3 loop reads CASSLGPNYGYTF. In nucleotide form, the sequence is TGCGCCAGCAGCTTGGGGCCTAACTATGGCTACACCTTC. The chain is assembled from TRBV5-1 and TRBJ1-2, with the D segment identity uncertain. Via the germline V gene, CDR1 is SGHRS and CDR2 YFSETQ. Cut back by 0 bases and 0 bases, the V and J ends lie 3 bases apart. The cysteine opens and the phenylalanine closes a CDR3 of 13 amino acids. The CDR3 DNA has 39 bases and is translated from base 1.